This entry lists 32 T cell receptor beta chains sequenced from one sample in a study of T-cell reconstitution after alpha-beta-depleted transplantation in children. Unique molecular identifiers were built into the TCRbeta library. TCRdb re-called the PCR reads through MiXCR, storing one row per CDR3 protein. This sample carries a few hundred thousand distinct CDR3 sequences, over 25% of them seen once, and the ten largest clones take approximately 39%. This sample comprised PBMCs, obtained before TCRalphabeta/CD19-depleted stem cell transplant. The receptors were gathered from a boy under three years old with Wiskott-Aldrich syndrome, due to receive a stem cell transplant.

Of note for this clonotype: One end of the junction varies from germline; a read error may be responsible. J is TRBJ2-7 and V is TRBV6-1; 7 nucleotides align to TRBD2. The CDR3 is 13 amino acids. The germline gives CDR1 MNHNS, CDR2 SASEGT. CDR3 sequence reads: CASTTSRTYEQYF. DNA for the CDR3: TGTGCTAGCACGACTAGCCGAACCTACGAGCAGTACTTC.

This chain joins TRBV20-1 and TRBJ1-3; TRBD1 is a possible D gene (5 bases). CDR3 length: 13 amino acids. CDR1 is DFQATT and CDR2 is SNEGSKA in the germline V gene (reference sequence). Deletions cut 6 bases from V and 2 bases from J, with 11 bases between. The CDR3 loop is CSATQGTGNTIYF. The CDR3 coding sequence is TGCAGTGCAACTCAGGGAACTGGAAACACCATATATTTT.

The rearrangement links TRBV5-1 to TRBJ2-5, with D unresolved. Trimming took 8 bases from V and 2 from J, leaving 10 bases between them. This CDR3 spans 12 amino acids. Germline V gene lookup returns CDR1 SGHRS and CDR2 YFSETQ. This CDR3 reads CASKRPQETQYF. The CDR3 DNA is TGCGCCAGTAAGAGGCCTCAAGAGACCCAGTACTTC.

The rearrangement links TRBV28 to TRBJ2-2; D is ambiguous. The CDR3 contains 17 residues. Per the germline V gene, CDR1 is MDHEN and CDR2 is SYDVKM. V was pared by 3 bases and J by 0 bases, with 14 bases between. CDR3 DNA: TGTGCCAGCAGTTTGTGGGTGGGCCCGGCGAACACCGGGGAGCTGTTTTTT. It is translated as CASSLWVGPANTGELFF.

This clonotype has a handful of counts. The chain recombines TRBV24-1 with TRBJ2-3; D is unclear. CDR3 length: 11 residues. The germline V and J ends were trimmed by 9 bases and 4 bases, with 7 bases remaining between them. The germline CDR1 and CDR2 sequences are KGHDR and SFDVKD. The CDR3 here is CATGVADTQYF. The CDR3 nucleotides read TGTGCCACCGGAGTGGCAGATACGCAGTATTTT.

Points on this clonotype: The junction shows a germline mismatch at one end, possibly a read error. The chain has TRBV3-1 and TRBJ2-4; unclear D gene. This CDR3 comprises 14 residues. The V gene's germline CDR1 is LGHDT and CDR2 YNNKEL (reference sequence). CDR3 sequence (DNA): TGTGCCAGCAGCCAAGGCGTTTTCAAAAACATCCAGTACTTC. Protein sequence: CASSQGVFKNIQYF.

The J gene is TRBJ1-2, the V gene TRBV9; TRBD1 is a possible D gene (6 bases). The CDR3 spans 13 residues. The germline V gene has CDR1 SGDLS and CDR2 YYNGEE. Trimming left V 3 bases short and J 8 bases short, with 14 bases between. The CDR3 here is CASSERWTVGYTF. The DNA of the CDR3 is TGTGCCAGCAGCGAGAGATGGACAGTCGGCTACACCTTC.

J is TRBJ1-5 and V is TRBV10-3, with 10 positions matching TRBD1. Germline-derived CDR1 and CDR2 are ENHRY and SYGVKD. This CDR3 has 14 residues. Unmatched junction bases numbered 7, after V lost 8 bases and J lost 6 bases. In DNA form, the CDR3 reads TGTGCCATCGCGCCGGGACAGGGGCGTCAGCCCCAGCATTTT. Translated: CAIAPGQGRQPQHF.

Comment on this clonotype: A much larger clone lies a single base off, so this may be a read error. The V and J genes are TRBV5-1 and TRBJ2-3; the match to TRBD2 covers 9 bases. The germline CDR1 and CDR2 sequences are SGHRS and YFSETQ. Trimming cost V 2 bases and J 2 bases; bases outside gene matches: 6. The CDR3 spans 16 residues. The CDR3 loop is CASSLATSGPTDTQYF. The CDR3 DNA sequence: TGCGCCAGCAGCTTAGCAACTAGCGGGCCCACAGATACGCAGTATTTT.

The V call is TRBV18, the J call TRBJ2-3; D is undetermined. The CDR3 covers 15 residues. Per the germline V gene, CDR1 is KGHSH and CDR2 is LQKENI. V lost 3 bases and J lost 4, with 14 bases in between. The CDR3 protein is CASSPLPSLADTQYF. The DNA for the CDR3 is TGTGCCAGCTCACCTCTCCCCTCGTTGGCAGATACGCAGTATTTT.

The rearrangement links TRBV5-1 to TRBJ1-4; D not resolved. Trimming cost V 3 bases and J 8 bases, with 14 bases left between them. The germline V gene encodes CDR1 SGHRS and CDR2 YFSETQ. The CDR3 extends over 14 amino acids. As DNA, the CDR3 is TGCGCCAGCAGCTCCACTGCCTCCAAAGAAAAACTGTTTTTT. Protein product: CASSSTASKEKLFF.

This clonotype appeared a few times. J is TRBJ2-4 and V is TRBV5-6, with a possible D match to TRBD2 (5 bases). Trimming stripped 2 bases from V and 2 bases from J, with 14 bases between. The CDR3 extends over 16 amino acids. CDR1 SGHDT and CDR2 YYEEEE come from the germline V gene. DNA for the CDR3: TGTGCCAGCAGCTTCCGGGGTTCGATTACCAAAAACATTCAGTACTTC. Its translation is CASSFRGSITKNIQYF. The entire variable domain, with the rest obtained from reference TRBV5-6 and TRBJ2-4, is as follows: DAGVTQSPTHLIKTRGQQVTLRCSPKSGHDTVSWYQQALGQGPQFIFQYYEEEERQRGNFPDRFSGHQFPNYSSELNVNALLLGDSALYLCASSFRGSITKNIQYFGAGTRLSVL.

This clonotype was picked up a small number of times. The V call is TRBV6-2 or TRBV6-3, the J call TRBJ2-7; D not resolved. Trimming removed 2 bases at V and 5 bases at J, with 7 bases between. The length of the CDR3 is 12 residues. Germline lookup yields CDR1 MNHEY and CDR2 SVGEGT. DNA for the CDR3: TGTGCCAGCAGTTACGGGGTGAACGAGCAGTACTTC. Translated, it gives CASSYGVNEQYF.

This chain links TRBV12-3 or TRBV12-4 with TRBJ2-5; no firm D call. This CDR3 is 11 amino acids long. V lost 7 bases and J lost 5, with 8 bases in between. Here the CDR3 reads CASTSVETQYF. The CDR3 bases are TGTGCCAGCACCAGCGTGGAGACCCAGTACTTC.

A few counts support this clonotype. This rearrangement joins TRBV5-1 to TRBJ2-5; D ambiguous. The CDR3 is 14 amino acids. V dropped 1 base and J dropped 1 base, with 8 bases sitting between them. From germline, CDR1 is SGHRS and CDR2 YFSETQ. The CDR3 here is CASSLFNSQETQYF. The CDR3, as DNA: TGCGCCAGCAGCTTGTTCAACAGCCAAGAGACCCAGTACTTC. The entire variable domain, with the rest obtained from reference TRBV5-1 and TRBJ2-5, is as follows: KAGVTQTPRYLIKTRGQQVTLSCSPISGHRSVSWYQQTPGQGLQFLFEYFSETQRNKGNFPGRFSGRQFSNSRSEMNVSTLELGDSALYLCASSLFNSQETQYFGPGTRLLVL.

Here the CDR3 DNA reads TGTGCCAGCAGTATCGTGGCGGCGGGAAGGGAGCAGTACTTC. Protein sequence: CASSIVAAGREQYF. The chain is built from TRBV6-2 or TRBV6-3 and TRBJ2-7; tentative D call: TRBD2 (6 bases). This CDR3 has 14 amino acids. Deletions cut 5 bases from V and 7 bases from J, with 18 bases between. From germline, CDR1 is MNHEY and CDR2 SVGEGT.

The chain is built from TRBV2 and TRBJ2-1; TRBD1 matches 9 bases. V trimming: 3 bases; J trimming: 12 bases; junction bases outside the gene matches: 12. The CDR3 length is 15 residues. In germline, CDR1 is SNHLY, CDR2 FYNNEI. For the CDR3, the DNA is TGTGCCAGCAGTGAGGTCGGGACAGGGAGTACGGGGCAGTTCTTC. Protein: CASSEVGTGSTGQFF.

The table lists this clonotype with a few counts. V is TRBV7-9 and J is TRBJ1-6, with D possibly being TRBD1 (5 bases). The CDR3 is 12 amino acids. Germline loops: CDR1 SEHNR, CDR2 FQNEAQ (reference sequence). The V end was cut by 4 bases, the J end by 10 bases, with 8 bases between. This CDR3 reads CASSSRGSPLHF. For the CDR3, the DNA is TGTGCCAGCAGCTCCCGGGGCTCACCCCTCCACTTT.

This clonotype was counted between two and nine times. The chain combines TRBV29-1 with TRBJ2-6; D is unresolved. The CDR3 runs 14 residues. Germline V gene sequence: CDR1 SQVTM, CDR2 ANQGSEA. Trimming cost V 7 bases and J 0 bases, with 10 bases left between them. In nucleotides, the CDR3 is TGCAGCGCCCAAGTGAGCTCTGGGGCCAACGTCCTGACTTTC. Translation gives CSAQVSSGANVLTF.

The J gene is TRBJ2-1, the V gene TRBV12-3 or TRBV12-4; D is ambiguous. Trimming stripped 5 bases from V and 0 bases from J, with 8 bases between. This CDR3 region has 14 residues. CDR3 bases: TGTGCCAGCAGTGACCAAAGCTCCTACAATGAGCAGTTCTTC. This encodes CASSDQSSYNEQFF.

The CDR3 sequence is CSARMGGNTEAFF. The CDR3 DNA is TGCAGTGCTAGGATGGGAGGGAACACTGAAGCTTTCTTT. The gene calls are TRBV20-1 and TRBJ1-1; D gene unclear. The CDR3 has 13 amino acids. Per germline, CDR1 DFQATT and CDR2 SNEGSKA (reference sequence). Trimming took off 3 bases at V and 1 base at J, with 9 bases between the two ends.

In its sample, this clonotype was seen a few times. The chain employs TRBV5-1 and TRBJ2-4, with 8 bases lining up with TRBD2. The V gene's germline CDR1 is SGHRS and CDR2 YFSETQ. CDR3 length: 17 residues. V dropped 5 bases and J dropped 1; count of bases not matched to a gene: 11. The CDR3 protein is CASSSSGGSGAKNIQYF. Written as DNA, the CDR3 is TGCGCCAGCAGTTCGAGCGGGGGATCCGGGGCCAAAAACATTCAGTACTTC.

The V gene is TRBV25-1, the J gene TRBJ1-1; D may be TRBD1 (6 bases). The germline gives CDR1 MGHDK, CDR2 SYGVNS. CDR3 length: 15 amino acids. The V end was cut by 3 bases, the J end by 7 bases, with 18 bases between. CDR3 protein: CASSDHSTLGGEAFF. In nucleotides, the CDR3 is TGTGCCAGCAGTGACCATTCCACCTTAGGGGGTGAAGCTTTCTTT.

The V call is TRBV20-1, the J call TRBJ2-1, with 15 bases aligning to TRBD2. Germline assignment: CDR1 DFQATT and CDR2 SNEGSKA (reference sequence). With 0 bases clipped from V and 9 bases from J, the junction kept 9 bases outside the gene matches. The CDR3 length is 17 residues. This CDR3 reads CSARDRTSGRARGEQFF. The CDR3 nucleotides are TGCAGTGCTAGAGATCGGACTAGCGGGAGGGCAAGGGGTGAGCAGTTCTTC.

The chain recombines TRBV20-1 with TRBJ2-7; 8 bases are shared with TRBD2. The CDR3 runs to 16 residues. V lost 3 bases, J lost 2 bases, and 12 bases stayed unmatched. Germline V lookup: CDR1 DFQATT, CDR2 SNEGSKA (reference sequence). CDR3 DNA sequence: TGCAGTGCTAGTACAATGGGGCGGGAGGCTACCTACGAGCAGTACTTC. It translates to CSASTMGREATYEQYF.

This clonotype was picked up a small number of times. The chain has TRBV28 and TRBJ2-4; no definite D call. Germline V gives CDR1 MDHEN, CDR2 SYDVKM. This CDR3 is built from 17 residues. V was cut by 3 bases and J by 0 bases, with 15 bases left in between. The chain's CDR3 is CASSLAKAIIAKNIQYF. CDR3 in DNA: TGTGCCAGCAGTTTGGCGAAGGCAATTATAGCCAAAAACATTCAGTACTTC. Supplemented by reference TRBV28 and TRBJ2-4, the full variable domain reads DVKVTQSSRYLVKRTGEKVFLECVQDMDHENMFWYRQDPGLGLRLIYFSYDVKMKEKGDIPEGYSVSREKKERFSLILESASTNQTSMYLCASSLAKAIIAKNIQYFGAGTRLSVL.

V usage is TRBV6-5 and J usage is TRBJ1-2; perhaps TRBD1 as D (5 bases). The CDR3 has 12 residues. CDR1 and CDR2 (germline): MNHEY, SVGAGI. The germline V and J ends were trimmed by 2 bases and 4 bases, with 5 bases remaining between them. CDR3 in amino acids: CASSYDSYGYTF. CDR3 bases: TGTGCCAGCAGTTACGACAGCTATGGCTACACCTTC.

The chain couples TRBV12-3 or TRBV12-4 to TRBJ1-5; D call uncertain. The CDR3 totals 14 residues. Trimming cost V 1 base and J 4 bases, with 8 bases left between them. The CDR3 is CASSLGTDNQPQHF. CDR3 sequence (DNA): TGTGCCAGCAGTTTAGGCACAGATAATCAGCCCCAGCATTTT.

This clonotype was found a few times. The CDR3 here is CASSPVLAGEESRPDTQYF. CDR3 nucleotides: TGTGCCAGCAGCCCCGTACTAGCGGGAGAGGAATCGCGGCCAGATACGCAGTATTTT. The chain is built from TRBV7-8 and TRBJ2-3, with TRBD2 matching over 11 bases. With 5 bases clipped from V and 4 bases from J, the junction kept 17 bases outside the gene matches. CDR1 and CDR2 from the germline V gene are SGHVS and FQNEAQ. The CDR3 is made up of 19 amino acids.

This clonotype was counted between two and nine times. The rearrangement uses TRBV20-1 and TRBJ1-1, with D hard to call. The CDR3 runs 15 residues. Germline CDR1 and CDR2: DFQATT and SNEGSKA (reference sequence). V was pared by 1 base and J by 0 bases, with 12 bases between. CDR3 bases: TGCAGTGCTAGAGTAGGTGGGAGGGTGAACACTGAAGCTTTCTTT. Amino acids: CSARVGGRVNTEAFF.

This rearrangement joins TRBV9 to TRBJ1-1; no reliable D call. V lost 0 bases to trimming and J lost 0 bases, with 3 bases between them. Germline assignment: CDR1 SGDLS and CDR2 YYNGEE. The CDR3 loop spans 13 amino acids. The chain's CDR3 is CASSVDMNTEAFF. Written as DNA, the CDR3 is TGTGCCAGCAGCGTAGACATGAACACTGAAGCTTTCTTT.

The DNA for the CDR3 is TGCGCCAGCAGCTTGGTTGGTAGCGGGAGAAGCAATGAGCAGTTCTTC. It codes for CASSLVGSGRSNEQFF. The chain is built from TRBV5-1 and TRBJ2-1; 9 positions agree with TRBD2. J was trimmed by 6 bases and V by 0 bases; bases with no gene match: 7. This CDR3 is 16 amino acids long. CDR1 is SGHRS, CDR2 YFSETQ, per germline.